This entry is about one T cell receptor (beta chain). Its target is unknown. The data originate from a study of blood T cells in healthy people across ages. Study-level background: Per every two T cells, about one barcoded beta molecule was captured by template switching.

Points from the study as a whole: Donor CMV status was unknown, possibly confounding expanded clonotype changes.

The CDR3 consists of 15 residues. The germline V and J ends were trimmed by 4 bases and 5 bases, with 18 bases remaining between them. Per germline, CDR1 SGHRS and CDR2 YFSETQ. A second PCR, run for roughly 6 to 11 cycles, used a sample-barcoded 5' primer plus a J-beta primer mix. TCRdb re-called the 5' RACE reads through MiXCR, storing one row per CDR3 protein. Of some 760,000 distinct CDR3 sequences in the sample, approximately 25% were seen once. Separately, the same data were catalogued under a study of T cells of mothers and their children.

V is TRBV5-1 and J is TRBJ2-5; D perhaps matches TRBD2 (5 bases). This receptor was taken from a boy aged 5-17 years in good health. The sequencing sample was made of blood. The CDR3 here is CASSLNSGAPETQYF. CDR3 DNA sequence: TGCGCCAGCAGCCTGAACAGCGGAGCCCCCGAGACCCAGTACTTC.